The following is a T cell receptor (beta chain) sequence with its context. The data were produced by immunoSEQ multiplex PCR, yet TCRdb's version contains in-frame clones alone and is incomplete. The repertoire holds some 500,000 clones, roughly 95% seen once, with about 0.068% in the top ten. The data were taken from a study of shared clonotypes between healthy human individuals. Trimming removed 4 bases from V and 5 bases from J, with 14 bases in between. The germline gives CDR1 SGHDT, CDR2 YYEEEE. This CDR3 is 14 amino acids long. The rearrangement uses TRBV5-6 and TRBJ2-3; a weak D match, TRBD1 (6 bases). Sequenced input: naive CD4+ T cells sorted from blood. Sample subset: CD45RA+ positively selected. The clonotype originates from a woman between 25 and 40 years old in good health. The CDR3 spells CASSKDSWGDTQYF. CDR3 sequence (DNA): TGTGCCAGCAGCAAGGACAGTTGGGGAGATACGCAGTATTTT. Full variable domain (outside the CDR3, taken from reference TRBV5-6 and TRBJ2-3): DAGVTQSPTHLIKTRGQQVTLRCSPKSGHDTVSWYQQALGQGPQFIFQYYEEEERQRGNFPDRFSGHQFPNYSSELNVNALLLGDSALYLCASSKDSWGDTQYFGPGTRLTVL.